Shown below are 19 T cell receptor beta chains from a single sample sequenced in a study of blood T cell repertoires in COVID-19. TCRdb's table, derived via immunoSEQ multiplex PCR, lists solely in-frame clones and lacks some. Among 80,000 to 130,000 clones listed, 80% to 95% were seen once. Sequencing was carried out using peripheral blood. The receptors derive from an older man with acute or convalescent COVID-19.

This rearrangement joins TRBV4-2 to TRBJ2-1; D gene ambiguous. The germline V gene has CDR1 LGHNA and CDR2 YNFKEQ. The CDR3 runs 12 residues. The germline V and J ends were trimmed by 0 bases and 12 bases, with 9 bases remaining between them. This CDR3 is CASSQDTGSQFF. The CDR3 coding sequence is TGTGCCAGCAGCCAAGATACGGGTTCGCAGTTCTTC.

In its sample, this clone was seen once. The genes are TRBV29-1 and TRBJ1-1; 8 bases line up with TRBD1. Germline V lookup: CDR1 SQVTM, CDR2 ANQGSEA. The V and J ends lost 5 bases and 7 bases, in that order; junction bases with no gene match: 3. This CDR3 spans 11 amino acids. The CDR3 DNA follows: TGCAGCGTTCAGGGGGCCAATGAAGCTTTCTTT. Translated: CSVQGANEAFF.

The chain is built from TRBV29-1 and TRBJ1-2; 10 nucleotides align to TRBD1. After removal of 7 bases from V and 5 bases from J, the junction contained 4 bases not matched to a gene. CDR3 length: 12 residues. Germline CDR1 and CDR2: SQVTM and ANQGSEA. CDR3 sequence reads: CSGRQGAYGYTF. CDR3 nucleotide sequence: TGCAGCGGCCGACAGGGGGCGTATGGCTACACCTTC.

The chain employs TRBV7-9 and TRBJ1-1; D remains ambiguous. The germline V gene encodes CDR1 SEHNR and CDR2 FQNEAQ (reference sequence). CDR3 length equals 13 residues. V was cut by 4 bases and J by 6 bases, with 12 bases left in between. CDR3 bases: TGTGCCAGCAGCTCCTGGACCGGGGCTGAAGCTTTCTTT. Translated, it gives CASSSWTGAEAFF.

This chain uses TRBV30 with TRBJ1-4; D is undetermined. The CDR3 length is 15 residues. Trimming took off 1 base at V and 5 bases at J, with 14 bases between the two ends. Per germline, CDR1 GTSNPN and CDR2 SVGIG (reference sequence). The CDR3 region is CAWSAWADVNEKLFF. The CDR3 DNA reads as TGTGCCTGGAGTGCTTGGGCAGACGTCAATGAAAAACTGTTTTTT. Filled out from reference TRBV30 and TRBJ1-4, the complete variable domain reads SQTIHQWPATLVQPVGSPLSLECTVEGTSNPNLYWYRQAAGRGLQLLFYSVGIGQISSEVPQNLSASRPQDRQFILSSKKLLLSDSGFYLCAWSAWADVNEKLFFGSGTQLSVL.

The chain joins TRBV18 to TRBJ1-1; D remains ambiguous. The CDR3 extends over 13 amino acids. Trimming pared 3 bases from V and 6 bases from J, leaving 11 bases between. Looked up from germline, CDR1 is KGHSH and CDR2 is LQKENI. The CDR3 here is CASSPLDGAEAFF. CDR3 bases: TGTGCCAGCTCACCTCTCGACGGGGCTGAAGCTTTCTTT.

This clone was detected once. The gene calls are TRBV25-1 and TRBJ1-4; 9 bases align to TRBD1. The V and J ends lost 6 bases and 8 bases, in that order; junction bases with no gene match: 7. The CDR3 is 14 amino acids. The germline gives CDR1 MGHDK, CDR2 SYGVNS. The DNA for the CDR3 is TGTGCCAGCAGACCGGACAGGGGCGGAGAAAAACTGTTTTTT. Translation: CASRPDRGGEKLFF.

The chain recombines TRBV14 with TRBJ2-3; D is possibly TRBD2 (6 bases). Looked up from germline, CDR1 is SGHDN and CDR2 is FVKESK. Trimming pared 1 base from V and 5 bases from J, leaving 7 bases between. This CDR3 has 13 residues. CDR3 sequence reads: CASSQVAVDTQYF. The DNA of the CDR3 is TGTGCCAGCAGCCAAGTAGCGGTAGATACGCAGTATTTT. The whole variable domain, remainder taken from reference TRBV14 and TRBJ2-3, is EAGVTQFPSHSVIEKGQTVTLRCDPISGHDNLYWYRRVMGKEIKFLLHFVKESKQDESGMPNNRFLAERTGGTYSTLKVQPAELEDSGVYFCASSQVAVDTQYFGPGTRLTVL.

This clone was seen a few times. The chain employs TRBV5-5 and TRBJ1-1; possibly TRBD1 for D (5 bases). Germline-derived CDR1 and CDR2 are SGHKS and YYEKEE (reference sequence). The CDR3 covers 13 residues. V shed 4 bases and J shed 2 bases, with 9 bases lying between them. This CDR3 is CASSLDINTEAFF. The CDR3 DNA reads as TGTGCCAGCAGCCTGGACATTAACACTGAAGCTTTCTTT. The complete variable domain, with remaining parts taken from reference TRBV5-5 and TRBJ1-1, reads DAGVTQSPTHLIKTRGQQVTLRCSPISGHKSVSWYQQVLGQGPQFIFQYYEKEERGRGNFPDRFSARQFPNYSSELNVNALLLGDSALYLCASSLDINTEAFFGQGTRLTVV.

V gene TRBV6-5 combines with J gene TRBJ2-7; D is unresolved. The CDR3 is made up of 13 amino acids. Trimming left V 6 bases short and J 7 bases short, with 16 bases between. CDR1 MNHEY and CDR2 SVGAGI come from the germline V gene. CDR3 nucleotides: TGTGCCAGCAGCCAGTCAGCGTGGGTAGAGCAGTACTTC. This codes for CASSQSAWVEQYF.

The gene calls are TRBV15 and TRBJ2-2, with 8 bases aligning to TRBD1. The CDR3 has 17 amino acids. With V trimmed by 4 bases and J by 4 bases, 11 bases remained unmatched. From germline, CDR1 is LNHNV and CDR2 YYDKDF (reference sequence). CDR3 loop: CATSKTTGARGTGELFF. DNA for the CDR3: TGTGCCACCAGCAAAACGACAGGGGCACGGGGCACCGGGGAGCTGTTTTTT.

DNA for the CDR3: TGTGCCAGCAGCGTAGGGGATCAGGGCAATGAGCAGTTCTTC. Its protein product is CASSVGDQGNEQFF. The V gene is TRBV9, the J gene TRBJ2-1, with D possibly TRBD1 on 5 matching bases. V lost 0 bases, J lost 6 bases, and 10 bases lay in between. This CDR3 contains 14 residues. Germline lookup yields CDR1 SGDLS and CDR2 YYNGEE.

CDR3 amino acids: CASSATGTEAFF. CDR3 DNA sequence: TGTGCCAGCAGTGCCACCGGCACTGAAGCTTTCTTT. This rearrangement joins TRBV6-4 to TRBJ1-1; D remains ambiguous. CDR1 and CDR2 (germline): MRHNA, SNTAGT. The CDR3 covers 12 residues. Deletions cut 4 bases from V and 4 bases from J, with 7 bases between.

The chain employs TRBV19 and TRBJ2-1; D is perhaps TRBD2 (5 bases). CDR1 and CDR2 from the germline V gene are LNHDA and SQIVND (reference sequence). The CDR3 spans 15 residues. The V end was cut by 6 bases, the J end by 5 bases, with 17 bases between. CDR3 DNA: TGTGCCAGTAGCTCCGGGGTAGCGCCTAACAATGAGCAGTTCTTC. This translates into CASSSGVAPNNEQFF.

The CDR3 loop is CASSPHLTSGFHPYNEQFF. The CDR3 bases are TGTGCCAGCAGCCCTCACCTGACTAGCGGGTTCCACCCCTACAATGAGCAGTTCTTC. J is TRBJ2-1 and V is TRBV7-9; 10 nucleotides align to TRBD2. Germline V CDR1 and CDR2: SEHNR, FQNEAQ (reference sequence). Trimming cost V 5 bases and J 2 bases; bases outside gene matches: 15. The CDR3 sequence is 19 residues long.

This chain uses TRBV11-3 with TRBJ2-2; 9 bases are shared with TRBD1. CDR1 SGHNT and CDR2 YENEEA come from the germline V gene. The trim removed 5 bases at V and 1 base at J, leaving 2 bases unmatched. The CDR3 is 15 residues long. CDR3 residues: CASSPGQGNTGELFF. The CDR3 nucleotides read TGTGCCAGCAGCCCGGGACAGGGGAACACCGGGGAGCTGTTTTTT.

The chain links TRBV6-2 or TRBV6-3 to TRBJ1-4; the match to TRBD1 covers 7 bases. With 2 bases clipped from V and 4 bases from J, the junction kept 10 bases outside the gene matches. This CDR3 has 17 residues. Germline CDR1 MNHEY, CDR2 SVGEGT. The CDR3 region is CASSYEQGFGFNEKLFF. For the CDR3, the DNA is TGTGCCAGCAGTTACGAACAGGGGTTCGGCTTTAATGAAAAACTGTTTTTT.

The gene calls are TRBV7-3 and TRBJ2-1; TRBD2 aligns across 9 bases. Germline trimming cut 5 bases from V and 15 bases from J; bases unmatched to any gene: 20. The CDR3 has 16 residues. Germline assignment: CDR1 SGHTA and CDR2 FQGTGA. The CDR3 region has the DNA TGTGCCAGCAGCCCATCAGGGGGAAGCGGGAGGCCCCCGGCGTTCTTC. Translated, it gives CASSPSGGSGRPPAFF.

This chain links TRBV12-3 or TRBV12-4 with TRBJ1-2; no definite D call. The CDR3 spans 11 residues. V lost 1 base, J lost 7 bases, and 4 bases lay in between. DNA for the CDR3: TGTGCCAGCAGTTTAGGGGCTGGCTACACCTTC. Translating gives CASSLGAGYTF.